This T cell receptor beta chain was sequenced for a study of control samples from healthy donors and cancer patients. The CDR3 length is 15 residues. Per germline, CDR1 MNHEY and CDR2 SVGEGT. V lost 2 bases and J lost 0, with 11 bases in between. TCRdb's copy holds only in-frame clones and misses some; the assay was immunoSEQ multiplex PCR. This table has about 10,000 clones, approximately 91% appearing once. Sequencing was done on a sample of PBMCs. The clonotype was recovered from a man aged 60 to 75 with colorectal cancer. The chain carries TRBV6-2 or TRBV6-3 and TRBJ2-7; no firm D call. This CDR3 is CASSYLSPSSYEQYF. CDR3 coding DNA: TGTGCCAGCAGTTACCTGTCTCCCAGCTCCTACGAGCAGTACTTC.